Ten or more counts support the clone carrying this T cell receptor (beta chain). The data belong to a study of response to subunit inactivated influenza vaccine. TCRdb fed the RT-PCR reads into MiXCR, producing one record per CDR3 protein. The data contain about 620,000 distinct CDR3 sequences, approximately 10% of them singletons. This sample also appeared in a second study, on T cells expressing NK-cell markers. From that second work: UMIs were included in TCR beta cDNA generated by 5'RACE template switching. Beta-chain profiling covered CD3+CD56+NKG2C+, CD3+CD56+NKG2C- and CD3+CD56-NKG2C+ sorted subsets.

This clonotype was sampled from a man aged 50 to 59 who received an inactivated influenza vaccine. Here the sequenced sample was PBMCs from blood, taken on the day of vaccination.

CDR3 DNA: TGCGCCAGCAGCCCGACGACAGGGGGGACAGATACGCAGTATTTT. Its protein product is CASSPTTGGTDTQYF. The V and J genes are TRBV5-1 and TRBJ2-3; 9 bases map to TRBD1. This CDR3 spans 15 amino acids. After removal of 4 bases from V and 3 bases from J, the junction contained 6 bases not matched to a gene. Germline CDR1 and CDR2: SGHRS and YFSETQ.